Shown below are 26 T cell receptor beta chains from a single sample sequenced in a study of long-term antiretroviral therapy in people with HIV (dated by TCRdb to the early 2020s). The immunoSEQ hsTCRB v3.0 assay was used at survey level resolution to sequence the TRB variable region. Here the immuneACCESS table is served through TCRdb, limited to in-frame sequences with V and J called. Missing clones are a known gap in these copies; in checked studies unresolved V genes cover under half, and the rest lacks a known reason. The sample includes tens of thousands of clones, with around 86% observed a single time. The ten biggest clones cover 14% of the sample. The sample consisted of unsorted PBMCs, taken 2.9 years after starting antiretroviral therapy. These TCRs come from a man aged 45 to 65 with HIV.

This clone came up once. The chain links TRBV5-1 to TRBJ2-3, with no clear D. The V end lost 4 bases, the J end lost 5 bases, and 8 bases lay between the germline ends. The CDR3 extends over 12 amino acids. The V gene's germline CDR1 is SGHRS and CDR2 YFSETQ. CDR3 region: CASSPLRDTQYF. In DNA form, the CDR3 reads TGCGCCAGCAGCCCCCTAAGAGATACGCAGTATTTT.

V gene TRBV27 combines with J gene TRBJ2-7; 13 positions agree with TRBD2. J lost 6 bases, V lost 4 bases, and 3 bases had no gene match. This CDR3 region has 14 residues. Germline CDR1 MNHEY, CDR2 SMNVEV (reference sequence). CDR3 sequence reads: CASSSGLAGSEQYF. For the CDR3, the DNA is TGTGCCAGCAGTTCGGGACTAGCGGGAAGCGAGCAGTACTTC.

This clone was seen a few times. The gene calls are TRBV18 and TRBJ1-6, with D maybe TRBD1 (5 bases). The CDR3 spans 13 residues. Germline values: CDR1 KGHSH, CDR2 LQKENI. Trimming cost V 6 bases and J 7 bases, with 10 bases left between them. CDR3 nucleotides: TGTGCCAGCTCGACAGACGTCAATTCACCCCTCCACTTT. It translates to CASSTDVNSPLHF.

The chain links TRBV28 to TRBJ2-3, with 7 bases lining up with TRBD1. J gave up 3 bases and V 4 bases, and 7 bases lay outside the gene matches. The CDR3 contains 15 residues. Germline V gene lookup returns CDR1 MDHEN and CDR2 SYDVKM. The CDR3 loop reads CASSSLDRMTDTQYF. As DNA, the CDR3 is TGTGCCAGCAGTTCCCTGGACAGGATGACAGATACGCAGTATTTT. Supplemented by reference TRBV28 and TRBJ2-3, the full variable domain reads DVKVTQSSRYLVKRTGEKVFLECVQDMDHENMFWYRQDPGLGLRLIYFSYDVKMKEKGDIPEGYSVSREKKERFSLILESASTNQTSMYLCASSSLDRMTDTQYFGPGTRLTVL.

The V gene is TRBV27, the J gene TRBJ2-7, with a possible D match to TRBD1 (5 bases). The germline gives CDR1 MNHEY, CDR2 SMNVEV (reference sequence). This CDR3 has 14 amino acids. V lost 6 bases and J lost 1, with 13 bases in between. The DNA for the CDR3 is TGTGCCAGCAGCCACAAGACAGATTCCTACGAGCAGTACTTC. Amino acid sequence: CASSHKTDSYEQYF.

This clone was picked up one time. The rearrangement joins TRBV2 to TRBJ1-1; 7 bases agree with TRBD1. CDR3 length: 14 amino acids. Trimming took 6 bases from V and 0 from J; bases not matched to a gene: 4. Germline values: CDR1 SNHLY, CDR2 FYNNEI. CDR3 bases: TGTGCCAGCAGCCCGACAGGGTTGAACACTGAAGCTTTCTTT. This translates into CASSPTGLNTEAFF.

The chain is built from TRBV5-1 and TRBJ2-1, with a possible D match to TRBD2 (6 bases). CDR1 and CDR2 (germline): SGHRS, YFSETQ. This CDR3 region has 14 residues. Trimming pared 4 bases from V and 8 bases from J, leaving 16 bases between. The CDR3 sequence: CASSVIQGGDEQFF. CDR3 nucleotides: TGCGCCAGCAGCGTGATCCAGGGAGGCGATGAGCAGTTCTTC.

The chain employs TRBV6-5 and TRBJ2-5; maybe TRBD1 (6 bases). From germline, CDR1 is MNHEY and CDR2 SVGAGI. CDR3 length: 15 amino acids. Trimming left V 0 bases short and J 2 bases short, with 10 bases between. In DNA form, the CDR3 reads TGTGCCAGCAGTTACTCCGCAGGGGAACAAGAGACCCAGTACTTC. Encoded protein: CASSYSAGEQETQYF.

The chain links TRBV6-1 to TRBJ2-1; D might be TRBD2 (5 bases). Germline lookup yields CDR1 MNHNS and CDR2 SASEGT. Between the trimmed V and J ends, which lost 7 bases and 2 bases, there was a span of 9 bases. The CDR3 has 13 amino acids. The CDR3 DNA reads TGTGCCAGCACCCCGGGGACCTACAATGAGCAGTTCTTC. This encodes CASTPGTYNEQFF.

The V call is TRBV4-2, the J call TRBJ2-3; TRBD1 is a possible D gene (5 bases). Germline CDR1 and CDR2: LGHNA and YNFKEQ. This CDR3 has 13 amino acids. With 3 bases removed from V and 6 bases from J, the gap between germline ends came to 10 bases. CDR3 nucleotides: TGTGCCAGCAGCCACAGGGCAGGGGATACGCAGTATTTT. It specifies CASSHRAGDTQYF.

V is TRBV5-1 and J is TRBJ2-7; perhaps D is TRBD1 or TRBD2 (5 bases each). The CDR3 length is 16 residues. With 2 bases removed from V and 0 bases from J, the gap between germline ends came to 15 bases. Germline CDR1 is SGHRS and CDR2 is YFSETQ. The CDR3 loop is CASSFLGTSSSYEQYF. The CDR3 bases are TGCGCCAGCAGCTTTCTTGGGACCTCCAGCTCCTACGAGCAGTACTTC.

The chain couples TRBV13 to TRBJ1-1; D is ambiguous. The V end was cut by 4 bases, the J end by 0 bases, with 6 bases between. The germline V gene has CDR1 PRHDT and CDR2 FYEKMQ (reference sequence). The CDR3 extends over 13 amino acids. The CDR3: CASSSRVNTEAFF. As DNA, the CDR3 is TGTGCCAGCAGCTCCCGGGTGAACACTGAAGCTTTCTTT.

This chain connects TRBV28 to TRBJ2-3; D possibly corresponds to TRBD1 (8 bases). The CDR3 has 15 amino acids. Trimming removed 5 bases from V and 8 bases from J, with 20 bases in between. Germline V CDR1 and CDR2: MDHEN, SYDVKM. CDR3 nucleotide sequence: TGTGCCAGCAGTGCGGGGGACAGGCTCTCCCCTACGCAGTATTTT. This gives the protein CASSAGDRLSPTQYF.

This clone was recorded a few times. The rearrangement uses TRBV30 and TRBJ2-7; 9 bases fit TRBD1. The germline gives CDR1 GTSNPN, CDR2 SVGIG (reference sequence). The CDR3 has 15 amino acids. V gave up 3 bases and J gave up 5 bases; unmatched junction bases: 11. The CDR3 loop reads CAWRAYSGQGNEQYF. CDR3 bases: TGTGCCTGGAGGGCTTATTCGGGACAGGGCAACGAGCAGTACTTC.

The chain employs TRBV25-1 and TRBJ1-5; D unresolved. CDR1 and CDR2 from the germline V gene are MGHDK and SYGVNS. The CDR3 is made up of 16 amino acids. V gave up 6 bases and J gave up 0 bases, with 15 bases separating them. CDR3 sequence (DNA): TGTGCCAGCAGCCATAAGAGGAGCATTAGCAATCAGCCCCAGCATTTT. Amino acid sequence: CASSHKRSISNQPQHF.

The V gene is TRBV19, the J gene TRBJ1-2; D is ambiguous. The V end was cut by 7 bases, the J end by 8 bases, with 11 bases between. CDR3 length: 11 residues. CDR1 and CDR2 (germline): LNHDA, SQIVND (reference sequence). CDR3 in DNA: TGTGCCAGTACCCAAGGTAGCGGCTACACCTTC. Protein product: CASTQGSGYTF.

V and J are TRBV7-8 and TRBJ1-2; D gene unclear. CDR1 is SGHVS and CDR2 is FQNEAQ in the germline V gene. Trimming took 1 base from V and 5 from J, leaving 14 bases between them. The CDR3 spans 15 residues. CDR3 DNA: TGTGCCAGCAGCTTAGTATCGACGTCGGGGTATGGCTACACCTTC. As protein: CASSLVSTSGYGYTF. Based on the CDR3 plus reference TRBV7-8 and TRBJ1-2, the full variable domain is GAGVSQSPRYKVAKRGQDVALRCDPISGHVSLFWYQQALGQGPEFLTYFQNEAQLDKSGLPSDRFFAERPEGSVSTLKIQRTQQEDSAVYLCASSLVSTSGYGYTFGSGTRLTVV.

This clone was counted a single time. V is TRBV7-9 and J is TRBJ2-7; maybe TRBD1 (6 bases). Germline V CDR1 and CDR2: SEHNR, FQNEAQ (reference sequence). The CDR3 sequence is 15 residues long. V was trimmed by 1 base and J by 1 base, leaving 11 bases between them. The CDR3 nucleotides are TGTGCCAGCAGCTTAGTTCTGAGGGGGTCCTACGAGCAGTACTTC. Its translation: CASSLVLRGSYEQYF.

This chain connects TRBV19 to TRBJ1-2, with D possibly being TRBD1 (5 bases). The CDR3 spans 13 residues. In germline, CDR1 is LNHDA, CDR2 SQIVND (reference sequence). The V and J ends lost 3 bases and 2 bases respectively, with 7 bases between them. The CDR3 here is CASSIKGNYGYTF. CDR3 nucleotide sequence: TGTGCCAGTAGTATTAAGGGGAACTATGGCTACACCTTC.

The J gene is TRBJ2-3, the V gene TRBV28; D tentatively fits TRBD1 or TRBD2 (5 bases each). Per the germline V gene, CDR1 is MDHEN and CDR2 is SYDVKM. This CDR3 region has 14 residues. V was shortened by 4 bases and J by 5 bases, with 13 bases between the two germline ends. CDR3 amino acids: CASSYGAQGDTQYF. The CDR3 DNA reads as TGTGCCAGCAGTTACGGGGCTCAGGGAGATACGCAGTATTTT. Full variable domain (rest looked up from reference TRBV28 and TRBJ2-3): DVKVTQSSRYLVKRTGEKVFLECVQDMDHENMFWYRQDPGLGLRLIYFSYDVKMKEKGDIPEGYSVSREKKERFSLILESASTNQTSMYLCASSYGAQGDTQYFGPGTRLTVL.

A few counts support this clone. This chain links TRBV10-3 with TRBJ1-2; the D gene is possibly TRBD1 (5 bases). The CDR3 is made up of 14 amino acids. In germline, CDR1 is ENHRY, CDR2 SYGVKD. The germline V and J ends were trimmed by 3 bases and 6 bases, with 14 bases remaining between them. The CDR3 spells CAISDGGVSDGYTF. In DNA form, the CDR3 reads TGTGCCATCAGTGATGGGGGGGTTTCGGATGGCTACACCTTC.

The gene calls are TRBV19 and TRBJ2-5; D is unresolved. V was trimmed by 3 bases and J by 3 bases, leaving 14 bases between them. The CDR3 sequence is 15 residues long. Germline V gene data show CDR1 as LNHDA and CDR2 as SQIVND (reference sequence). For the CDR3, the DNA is TGTGCCAGTAGTATCAAGAAGGCCGCGGAAGAGACCCAGTACTTC. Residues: CASSIKKAAEETQYF.

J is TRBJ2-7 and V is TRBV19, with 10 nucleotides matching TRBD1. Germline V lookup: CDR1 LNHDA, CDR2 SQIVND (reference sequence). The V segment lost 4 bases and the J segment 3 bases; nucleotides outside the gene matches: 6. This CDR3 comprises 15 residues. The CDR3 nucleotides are TGTGCCAGTAGTACCCGGGACAGGGGTGACTACGAGCAGTACTTC. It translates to CASSTRDRGDYEQYF.

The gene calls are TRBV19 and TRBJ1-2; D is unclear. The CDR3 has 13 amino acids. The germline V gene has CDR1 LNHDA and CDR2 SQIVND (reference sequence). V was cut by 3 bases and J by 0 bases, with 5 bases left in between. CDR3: CASSIDTNYGYTF. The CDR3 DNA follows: TGTGCCAGTAGTATCGACACTAACTATGGCTACACCTTC.

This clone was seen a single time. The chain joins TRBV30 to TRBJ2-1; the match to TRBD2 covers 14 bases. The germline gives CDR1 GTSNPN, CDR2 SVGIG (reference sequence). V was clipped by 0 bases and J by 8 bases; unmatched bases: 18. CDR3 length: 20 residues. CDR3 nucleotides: TGTGCCTGGAGTGTAGCCCGACCCGGACTAGCGGGGGGACCGGTCGATGAGCAGTTCTTC. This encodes CAWSVARPGLAGGPVDEQFF. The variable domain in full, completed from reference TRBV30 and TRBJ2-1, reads SQTIHQWPATLVQPVGSPLSLECTVEGTSNPNLYWYRQAAGRGLQLLFYSVGIGQISSEVPQNLSASRPQDRQFILSSKKLLLSDSGFYLCAWSVARPGLAGGPVDEQFFGPGTRLTVL.

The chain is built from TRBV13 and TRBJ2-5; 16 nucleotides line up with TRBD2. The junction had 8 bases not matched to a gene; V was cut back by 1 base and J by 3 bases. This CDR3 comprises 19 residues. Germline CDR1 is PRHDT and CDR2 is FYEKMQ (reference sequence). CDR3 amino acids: CASSLAGLAGGPSEETQYF. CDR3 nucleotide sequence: TGTGCCAGCAGCTTAGCGGGACTAGCGGGGGGGCCGAGTGAAGAGACCCAGTACTTC.